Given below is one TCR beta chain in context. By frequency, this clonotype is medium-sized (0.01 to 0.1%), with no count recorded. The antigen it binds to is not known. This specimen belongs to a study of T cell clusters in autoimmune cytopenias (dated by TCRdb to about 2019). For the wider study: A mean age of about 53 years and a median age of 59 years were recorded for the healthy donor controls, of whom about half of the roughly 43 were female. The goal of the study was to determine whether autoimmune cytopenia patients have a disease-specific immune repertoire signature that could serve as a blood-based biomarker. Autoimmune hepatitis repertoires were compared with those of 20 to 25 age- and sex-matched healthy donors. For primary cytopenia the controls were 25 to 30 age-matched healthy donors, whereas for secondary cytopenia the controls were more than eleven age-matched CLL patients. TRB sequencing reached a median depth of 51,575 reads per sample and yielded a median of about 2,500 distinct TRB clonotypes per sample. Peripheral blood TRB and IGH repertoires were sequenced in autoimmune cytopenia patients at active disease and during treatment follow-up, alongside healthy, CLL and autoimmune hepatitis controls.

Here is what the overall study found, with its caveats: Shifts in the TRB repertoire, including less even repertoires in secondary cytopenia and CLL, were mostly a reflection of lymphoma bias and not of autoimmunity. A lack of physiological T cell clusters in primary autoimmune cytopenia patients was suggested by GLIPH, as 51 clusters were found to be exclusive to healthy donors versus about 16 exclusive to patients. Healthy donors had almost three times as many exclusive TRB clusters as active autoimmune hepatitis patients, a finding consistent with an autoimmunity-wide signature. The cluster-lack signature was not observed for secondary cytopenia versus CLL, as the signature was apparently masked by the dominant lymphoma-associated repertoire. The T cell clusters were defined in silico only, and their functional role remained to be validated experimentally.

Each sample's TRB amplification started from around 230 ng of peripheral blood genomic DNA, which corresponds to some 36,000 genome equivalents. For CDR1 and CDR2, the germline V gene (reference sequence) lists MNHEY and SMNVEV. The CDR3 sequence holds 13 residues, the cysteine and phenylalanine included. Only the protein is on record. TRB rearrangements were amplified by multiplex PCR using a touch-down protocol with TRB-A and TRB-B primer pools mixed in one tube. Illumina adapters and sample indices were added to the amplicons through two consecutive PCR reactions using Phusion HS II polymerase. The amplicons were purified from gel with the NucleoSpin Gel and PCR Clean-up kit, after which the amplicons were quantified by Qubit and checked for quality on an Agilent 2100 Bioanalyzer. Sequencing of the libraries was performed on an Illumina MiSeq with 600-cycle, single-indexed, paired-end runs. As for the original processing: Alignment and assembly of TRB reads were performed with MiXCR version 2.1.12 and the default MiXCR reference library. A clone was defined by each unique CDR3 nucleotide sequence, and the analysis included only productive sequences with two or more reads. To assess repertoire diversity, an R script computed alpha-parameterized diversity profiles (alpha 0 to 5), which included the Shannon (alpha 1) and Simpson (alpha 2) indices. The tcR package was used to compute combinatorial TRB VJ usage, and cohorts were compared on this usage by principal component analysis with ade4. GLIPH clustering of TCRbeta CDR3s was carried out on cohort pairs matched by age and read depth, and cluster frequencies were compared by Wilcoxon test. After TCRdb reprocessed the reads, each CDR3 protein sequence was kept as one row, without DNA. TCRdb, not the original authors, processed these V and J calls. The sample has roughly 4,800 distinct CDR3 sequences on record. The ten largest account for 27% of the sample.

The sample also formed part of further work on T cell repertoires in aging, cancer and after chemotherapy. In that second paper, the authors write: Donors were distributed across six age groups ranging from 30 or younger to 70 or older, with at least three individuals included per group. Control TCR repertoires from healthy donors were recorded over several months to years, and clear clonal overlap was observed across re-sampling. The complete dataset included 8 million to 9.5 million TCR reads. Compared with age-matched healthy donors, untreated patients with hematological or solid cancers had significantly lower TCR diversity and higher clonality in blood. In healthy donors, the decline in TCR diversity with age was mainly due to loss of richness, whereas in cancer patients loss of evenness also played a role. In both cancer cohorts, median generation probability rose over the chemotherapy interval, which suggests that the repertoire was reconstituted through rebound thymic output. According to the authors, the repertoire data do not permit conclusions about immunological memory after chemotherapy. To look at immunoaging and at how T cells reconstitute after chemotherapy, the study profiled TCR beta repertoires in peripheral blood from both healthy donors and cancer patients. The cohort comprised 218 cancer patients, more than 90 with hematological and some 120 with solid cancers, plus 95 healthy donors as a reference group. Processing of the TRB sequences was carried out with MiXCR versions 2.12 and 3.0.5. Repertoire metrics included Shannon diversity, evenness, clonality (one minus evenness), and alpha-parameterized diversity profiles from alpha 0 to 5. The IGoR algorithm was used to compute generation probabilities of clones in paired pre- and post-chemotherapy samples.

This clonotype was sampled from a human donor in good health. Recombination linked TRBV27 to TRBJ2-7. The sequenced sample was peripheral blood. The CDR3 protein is CASSSKQNYEQYF.